One sample yielded the 7 T cell receptor beta chains listed below, sequenced in a study of regulatory T cells in long-lasting Graves disease. The time point: newly diagnosed GD, antithyroid drugs for less than 3 months. PBMC RNA served as the TCR library source. Relying on iRepertoire HTBI primers and Arm-PCR of CDR3 regions, the team built TCR beta libraries. TCRdb passed the multiplex PCR reads through MiXCR, listing each CDR3 protein once. The repertoire holds approximately 560,000 distinct CDR3 sequences, with around 16% as singletons. The same specimen was also included in a second study, on T cells in Graves' hyperthyroidism and ophthalmopathy.

The sample here was peripheral blood mononuclear cells (PBMCs), taken at new diagnosis, from a patient treated with antithyroid drugs. The receptors were gathered from a man between 18 and 29 years old with Graves disease.

This clonotype was seen just once. This likely traces to a read error, being one base from a far larger clone. The rearrangement links TRBV28 to TRBJ2-1, with TRBD2 matching 8 bases. In germline, CDR1 is MDHEN, CDR2 SYDVKM. The CDR3 spans 16 residues. Trimming took 6 bases from V and 10 from J; bases not matched to a gene: 17. Written as DNA, the CDR3 is TGTGCCAGCAGCCAAACAGGGCTAGCGGGCCGTTACGAGCAGTTCTTC. Residues: CASSQTGLAGRYEQFF.

This clonotype was found a few times. The chain recombines TRBV7-3 with TRBJ2-5; 7 positions match TRBD1. The CDR3 consists of 15 residues. Trimming cost V 5 bases and J 1 base; bases outside gene matches: 7. Germline assignment: CDR1 SGHTA and CDR2 FQGTGA. In DNA form, the CDR3 reads TGTGCCAGCAGCCCGGAACAGGGGCCCCAAGAGACCCAGTACTTC. Its protein product is CASSPEQGPQETQYF.

This clonotype has at least ten counts. J is TRBJ2-7 and V is TRBV7-3, with 7 bases identical to TRBD2. The CDR3 extends over 16 amino acids. Trimming at V came to 4 bases and at J to 3 bases, leaving 12 bases not matched to a gene. The germline CDR1 and CDR2 sequences are SGHTA and FQGTGA. In DNA form, the CDR3 reads TGTGCCAGCAGCTCTGCTGGCGCGGGAGTACACTACGAGCAGTACTTC. Encoded protein: CASSSAGAGVHYEQYF.

This clonotype appeared a few times. The rearrangement links TRBV3-1 to TRBJ2-3, with 7 bases matching TRBD2. CDR1 is LGHDT, CDR2 YNNKEL, per germline (reference sequence). The CDR3 length is 17 residues. The junction had 6 bases not matched to a gene; V was cut back by 0 bases and J by 0 bases. The CDR3 is CASSQDLASGSTDTQYF. In DNA, the CDR3 is TGTGCCAGCAGCCAAGATCTGGCTAGCGGAAGCACAGATACGCAGTATTTT.

This clonotype was found a few times. A much larger clone differs from this one at a single base, so this may be a read error. Because it lacks the conserved phenylalanine or tryptophan at the end, this CDR3 is likely a read error. The gene calls are TRBV12-3 or TRBV12-4 and TRBJ2-3, with D perhaps being TRBD1 or TRBD2 (5 bases each). This CDR3 is 17 amino acids long. The germline V and J ends were trimmed by 4 bases and 2 bases, with 19 bases remaining between them. The chain's CDR3 is CASSSLEGHGITDTQYL. For the CDR3, the DNA is TGTGCCAGCAGTTCCTTAGAGGGGCATGGAATCACAGATACGCAGTATCTT.

This chain links TRBV4-1 with TRBJ1-5, with 8 bases that match TRBD1. The CDR3 has 17 amino acids. With V trimmed by 3 bases and J by 3 bases, 10 bases remained unmatched. The germline gives CDR1 MGHRA, CDR2 YSYEKL. The DNA for the CDR3 is TGCGCCAGCAGCCAGGTCTGGGACAGGCTTTCCAATCAGCCCCAGCATTTT. Residues: CASSQVWDRLSNQPQHF.

This clonotype occurred many times. The chain links TRBV2 to TRBJ2-3, with D uncertain. This CDR3 spans 12 amino acids. In germline, CDR1 is SNHLY, CDR2 FYNNEI. Trimming cost V 8 bases and J 0 bases, with 6 bases left between them. The CDR3 bases are TGTGCCAGCGAGATGAGCACAGATACGCAGTATTTT. Protein sequence: CASEMSTDTQYF.